The source of this TCR beta chain is a study of chemoradiotherapy in HPV16-positive cancers. Study at large: Two HPV16-positive patients' cells yielded candidate HPV-specific clones and common motifs.

Study-level findings and limits: HPV-responsive T-cell expansion during chemoradiotherapy was linked to improved recurrence-free survival in HPV16-positive patients. Candidate HPV-specific clones and E7-related TCR motifs grew in tumor during treatment.

Over chemoradiotherapy, repertoires were sampled more than once. The method was immunoSEQ multiplex PCR; TCRdb's version includes in-frame clones alone and lacks a portion of them. The sample has fewer than 6,000 clones; 90% to 95% are singletons. Concerning this clone: Its antigen remains unknown.

V lost 2 bases and J lost 4; bases outside the gene matches: 9. Germline V gene lookup returns CDR1 SGHRS and CDR2 YFSETQ. The CDR3 is 15 amino acids. The J gene is TRBJ2-7, the V gene TRBV5-1, with TRBD2 matching over 7 bases. The clonotype was recovered from a human donor with HPV-associated anogenital cancer. Sample: tumor tissue, taken from a patient who underwent chemoradiotherapy. The CDR3, as DNA: TGCGCCAGCAGCTTCGACCCTAGCGGCAGTTACGAGCAGTACTTC. Translated: CASSFDPSGSYEQYF.